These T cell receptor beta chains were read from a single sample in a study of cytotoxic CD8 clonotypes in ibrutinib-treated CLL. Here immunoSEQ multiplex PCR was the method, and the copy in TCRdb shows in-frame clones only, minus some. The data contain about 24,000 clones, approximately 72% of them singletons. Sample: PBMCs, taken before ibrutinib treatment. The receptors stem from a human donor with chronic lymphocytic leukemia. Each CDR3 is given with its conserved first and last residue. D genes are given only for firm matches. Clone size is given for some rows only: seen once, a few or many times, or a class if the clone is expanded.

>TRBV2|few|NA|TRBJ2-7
CASSVEYYEQYF
TGTGCCAGCAGTGTTGAATACTACGAGCAGTACTTC
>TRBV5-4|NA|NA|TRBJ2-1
CASSPGGGGTYNEQFF
TGTGCCAGCAGCCCGGGGGGCGGCGGGACCTACAATGAGCAGTTCTTC
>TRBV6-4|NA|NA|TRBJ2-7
CASSGVSQTDKYEQYF
TGTGCCAGCAGTGGCGTCTCTCAGACGGACAAATACGAGCAGTACTTC
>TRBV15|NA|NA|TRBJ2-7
CATSRDQWGEQYF
TGTGCCACCAGCAGAGATCAATGGGGCGAGCAGTACTTC
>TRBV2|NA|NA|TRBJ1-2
CASREGPTQSYGYTF
TGTGCCAGCAGGGAAGGGCCGACTCAGTCCTATGGCTACACCTTC
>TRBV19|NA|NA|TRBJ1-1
CASSVLGGITEAFF
TGTGCCAGTAGCGTTCTGGGGGGTATCACTGAAGCTTTCTTT
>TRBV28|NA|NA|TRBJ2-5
CASSLYGWWGLETQYF
TGTGCCAGCAGTTTATACGGGTGGTGGGGGCTGGAGACCCAGTACTTC
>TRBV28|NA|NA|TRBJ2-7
CASTSSAGQYEQYF
TGTGCCAGCACCTCGTCGGCGGGCCAGTACGAGCAGTACTTC
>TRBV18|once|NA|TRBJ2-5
CASSNIAQETQYF
TGTGCCAGCTCAAACATAGCCCAAGAGACCCAGTACTTC
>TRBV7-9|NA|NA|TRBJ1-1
CASSFPGRVTEAFF
TGTGCCAGCAGCTTTCCGGGCAGGGTTACTGAAGCTTTCTTT
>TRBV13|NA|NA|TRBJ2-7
CASSLGSYEQYF
TGTGCCAGCAGCTTAGGCAGCTACGAGCAGTACTTC
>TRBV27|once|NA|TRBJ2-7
CASSLSSGGEQYF
TGTGCCAGCAGTTTAAGTAGCGGCGGGGAGCAGTACTTC
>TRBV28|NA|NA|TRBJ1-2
CASGTDDYGYTF
TGTGCCAGTGGGACGGATGATTATGGCTACACCTTC
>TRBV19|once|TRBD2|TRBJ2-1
CASNPGLGIYNEQFF
TGTGCCAGTAATCCGGGACTAGGGATATACAATGAGCAGTTCTTC
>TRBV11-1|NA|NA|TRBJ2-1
CASSLGGMSSSYNEQFF
TGTGCCAGCAGCTTAGGCGGGATGTCCAGCTCCTACAATGAGCAGTTCTTC
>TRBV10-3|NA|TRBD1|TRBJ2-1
CAISSSTGFYNEQFF
TGTGCCATCAGTTCCTCGACAGGGTTCTACAATGAGCAGTTCTTC
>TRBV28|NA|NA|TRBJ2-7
CASSLTGTHYEQYF
TGTGCCAGCAGTCTAACCGGGACCCACTACGAGCAGTACTTC
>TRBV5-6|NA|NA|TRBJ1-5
CASSIQGLSNQPQHF
TGTGCCAGCAGCATACAGGGCTTGAGCAATCAGCCCCAGCATTTT
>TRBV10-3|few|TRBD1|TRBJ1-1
CAISESGDRVNTEAFF
TGTGCCATCAGTGAGTCGGGGGACAGGGTGAACACTGAAGCTTTCTTT
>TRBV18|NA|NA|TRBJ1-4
CASSPPGGREKLFF
TGTGCCAGCTCACCACCGGGAGGGCGTGAAAAACTGTTTTTT
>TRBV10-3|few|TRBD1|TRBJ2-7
CAIRGTGVYEQYF
TGTGCCATCAGGGGGACAGGGGTCTACGAGCAGTACTTC
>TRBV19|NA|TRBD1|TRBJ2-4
CASSLKQGAMDIQYF
TGTGCCAGTAGTCTAAAACAGGGGGCAATGGACATTCAGTACTTC
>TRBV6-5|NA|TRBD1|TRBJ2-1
CASRSPTGSDNEQFF
TGTGCCAGCAGGTCCCCGACAGGGAGCGACAATGAGCAGTTCTTC
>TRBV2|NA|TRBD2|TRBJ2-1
CASSVTAGGHNEQFF
TGTGCCAGCAGTGTGACAGCGGGAGGTCACAATGAGCAGTTCTTC
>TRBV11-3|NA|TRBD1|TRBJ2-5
CASSLDLPTGGQETQYF
TGTGCCAGCAGCTTAGATTTGCCGACAGGGGGTCAAGAGACCCAGTACTTC
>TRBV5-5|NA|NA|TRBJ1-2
CASREETAVGPYTF
TGTGCCAGCAGGGAGGAGACAGCTGTTGGGCCCTACACCTTC
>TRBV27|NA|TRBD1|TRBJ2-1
CASSRGWGQSSYNEQFF
TGTGCCAGCAGTCGAGGATGGGGACAGAGCTCCTACAATGAGCAGTTCTTC
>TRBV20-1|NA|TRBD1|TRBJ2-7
CSATTGAEQYF
TGCAGTGCAACGACAGGGGCCGAGCAGTACTTC
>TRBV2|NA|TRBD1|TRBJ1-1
CASGTGGPTEAFF
TGTGCCAGCGGAACAGGGGGTCCCACTGAAGCTTTCTTT
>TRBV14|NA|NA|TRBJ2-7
CASSQEPALQQYF
TGTGCCAGCAGCCAAGAGCCAGCGCTACAGCAGTACTTC
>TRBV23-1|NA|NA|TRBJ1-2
CASGRAMDKGYGYTF
TGCGCCAGCGGCCGCGCAATGGATAAGGGCTATGGCTACACCTTC
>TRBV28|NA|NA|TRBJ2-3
CASRPRQLDTQYF
TGTGCCAGCAGACCTAGACAGTTGGATACGCAGTATTTT
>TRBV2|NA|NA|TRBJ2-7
CASSPARRGEQYF
TGTGCCAGCTCTCCGGCCCGGCGTGGGGAGCAGTACTTC
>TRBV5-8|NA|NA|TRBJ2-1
CASSLRRSSYNEQFF
TGTGCCAGCAGCTTGAGACGCAGCTCCTACAATGAGCAGTTCTTC
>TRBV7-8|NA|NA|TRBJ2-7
CASSARGGGMGYEQYF
TGTGCCAGCAGCGCTCGAGGAGGGGGCATGGGCTACGAGCAGTACTTC
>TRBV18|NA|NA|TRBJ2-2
CASSPGNLLGKFHGELFF
TGTGCCAGCTCACCAGGGAATCTACTAGGGAAATTCCACGGGGAGCTGTTTTTT
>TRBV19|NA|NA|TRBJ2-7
CASSGVPSYEQYF
TGTGCCAGTAGTGGGGTCCCCTCCTACGAGCAGTACTTC
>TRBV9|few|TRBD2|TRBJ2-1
CASSVGGRSHNEQFF
TGTGCCAGCAGCGTAGGCGGGAGATCCCACAATGAGCAGTTCTTC
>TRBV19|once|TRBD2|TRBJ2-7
CASSIVGLAGRSTYEQYF
TGTGCCAGTAGTATCGTCGGACTAGCGGGACGCAGCACCTACGAGCAGTACTTC
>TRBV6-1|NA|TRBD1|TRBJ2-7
CASSSPGQGAYEQYF
TGTGCCAGCAGTTCTCCGGGACAGGGGGCGTACGAGCAGTACTTC
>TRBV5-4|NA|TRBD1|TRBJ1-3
CASSLGGTGSLTSGNTIYF
TGTGCCAGCAGCTTGGGTGGGACAGGTTCTCTTACCTCTGGAAACACCATATATTTT
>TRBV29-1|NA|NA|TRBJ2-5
CSVETTQETQYF
TGCAGCGTTGAAACGACCCAAGAGACCCAGTACTTC
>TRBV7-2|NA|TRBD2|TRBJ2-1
CASSPGLAAFF
TGTGCCAGCAGCCCAGGACTAGCGGCGTTCTTC
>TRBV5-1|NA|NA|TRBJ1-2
CASSDSGDGYGYTF
TGCGCCAGCAGCGACTCGGGGGACGGCTATGGCTACACCTTC
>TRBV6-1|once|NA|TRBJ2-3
CASSGWQTDTQYF
TGTGCCAGCAGTGGATGGCAGACAGATACGCAGTATTTT
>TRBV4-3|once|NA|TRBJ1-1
CASSHRGGDTEAFF
TGCGCCAGCAGCCATAGGGGAGGCGACACTGAAGCTTTCTTT